This T cell receptor beta chain was sequenced for a study of T-cell memory formation after mild COVID-19. The study, taken as a whole, reports: Second-wave clones that peaked on day 37 lacked confirmed SARS-CoV-2 specificity.

By sample share, this clonotype is medium-sized. Its antigen is as yet unknown. TCRdb reprocessed the 5' RACE reads with MiXCR, giving one entry per CDR3 protein. The table shows about 110,000 distinct CDR3 sequences, with about a sixth occurring only once. This CDR3 is built from 15 residues. With 4 bases removed from V and 3 bases from J, the gap between germline ends came to 16 bases. Germline-derived CDR1 and CDR2 are SGDLS and YYNGEE. The TCR originated in an adult woman who had mild COVID-19 (a few samples of this study predate the infection). Cell type and time point are not known. This chain uses TRBV9 with TRBJ1-2; unclear D gene. The sequencing input was PBMCs or a T cell subset sorted from them (not recorded which). CDR3 nucleotide sequence: TGTGCCAGCAGCACACTGACTGGAAGTGACTATGGCTACACCTTC. It encodes CASSTLTGSDYGYTF.